Given below is one T cell receptor beta chain in context. Its antigen is still unknown. The data were obtained in a study of T cell responses to AZD1222 COVID-19 vaccine. Study observations and caveats: Among AZD1222 vaccinees, only five to seven were seropositive at baseline. Among vaccine-associated CD4 TCRs, coverage spanned spike, with dominance at 160-218 and 743-854. Elevations in Spike-specific TCR breadth and depth followed administration of two AZD1222 doses.

Germline V CDR1 and CDR2: SEHNR, FQNEAQ (reference sequence). CDR3 length: 13 residues. The V and J ends lost 3 bases and 4 bases respectively, with 8 bases between them. Method: immunoSEQ multiplex PCR; TCRdb's copy keeps in-frame clones and lacks some. The sample has about 200,000 clones; 80% to 95% are singletons. The specimen comprised peripheral blood, sampled 28 days after the second AZD1222 dose. This TCR derives from an adult who received the AZD1222 COVID-19 vaccine. The chain joins TRBV7-9 to TRBJ2-3, with a tentative D call TRBD2 (5 bases). CDR3 amino acids: CASSFLAPDTQYF. CDR3 sequence (DNA): TGTGCCAGCAGCTTCCTAGCCCCAGATACGCAGTATTTT.